This T cell receptor beta chain was sequenced for a study of OX40 agonist ivuxolimab in advanced cancers. V lost 1 base and J 5 bases, leaving 14 bases between the germline ends. This CDR3 has 15 amino acids. Germline CDR1 and CDR2: SNHLY and FYNNEI. The count of this clone is one. The protocol was immunoSEQ multiplex PCR, while the TCRdb copy is restricted to in-frame clones and leaves out a portion. Of tens of thousands of clones in the sample, around 85% are singletons; the top ten hold over 3%. The clonotype was recovered from an adult with an advanced solid tumor such as melanoma, head and neck, liver or kidney cancer. The starting material was CD4+ or CD8+ T cells sorted from blood, obtained in a trial of the OX40 agonist ivuxolimab. The rearrangement links TRBV2 to TRBJ1-2; D is perhaps TRBD1 (6 bases). The chain's CDR3 is CASSEGTGTYYGYTF. CDR3 bases: TGTGCCAGCAGTGAAGGAACCGGGACATATTATGGCTACACCTTC.